Presented here are 21 T cell receptor beta chains from one specimen sequenced in a study of control samples from healthy donors and cancer patients. Method: immunoSEQ multiplex PCR; TCRdb's copy keeps in-frame clones and lacks some. The data contain approximately 140,000 clones, roughly nine tenths of them singletons. Sequencing was carried out using blood. These receptors all stem from a young man in good health.

The chain uses TRBV29-1 and TRBJ1-2, with TRBD1 matching over 9 bases. Germline V lookup: CDR1 SQVTM, CDR2 ANQGSEA. The CDR3 sequence is 14 residues long. With V trimmed by 6 bases and J by 0 bases, 5 bases remained unmatched. The CDR3 coding sequence is TGCAGCGTACGGGACAGGGAAACTAACTATGGCTACACCTTC. Protein sequence: CSVRDRETNYGYTF.

V is TRBV29-1 and J is TRBJ1-3; 9 positions match TRBD1. With V trimmed by 2 bases and J by 2 bases, 7 bases remained unmatched. Germline V gives CDR1 SQVTM, CDR2 ANQGSEA. The CDR3 has 16 residues. This chain's CDR3 is CSVERRGTGTGNTIYF. The CDR3 DNA reads TGCAGCGTTGAAAGAAGGGGGACAGGGACTGGAAACACCATATATTTT.

CDR3 protein: CASSPRRGLGTEAFF. The CDR3 DNA reads as TGTGCCAGCTCACCACGGAGGGGCCTGGGCACTGAAGCTTTCTTT. The genes are TRBV18 and TRBJ1-1; D may be TRBD1 (5 bases). The germline V and J ends were trimmed by 1 base and 4 bases, with 13 bases remaining between them. The germline V gene has CDR1 KGHSH and CDR2 LQKENI. CDR3 size: 15 residues.

The genes are TRBV14 and TRBJ1-4; D may be TRBD1 (5 bases). The CDR3 totals 11 residues. The V end lost 1 base, the J end lost 11 bases, and 5 bases lay between the germline ends. In germline, CDR1 is SGHDN, CDR2 FVKESK. Here the CDR3 DNA reads TGTGCCAGCAGCCAAGGGGGGAAACTGTTTTTT. The encoded protein is CASSQGGKLFF.

For the CDR3, the DNA is TGTGCCAGCAGCTTGGGCCCAACCTACGAGCAGTACTTC. It translates to CASSLGPTYEQYF. The chain couples TRBV5-5 to TRBJ2-7; D gene uncertain. The germline CDR1 and CDR2 sequences are SGHKS and YYEKEE (reference sequence). This CDR3 comprises 13 residues. Deletions cut 0 bases from V and 2 bases from J, with 6 bases between.

V usage is TRBV2 and J usage is TRBJ1-3; weak D call: TRBD1 (5 bases). The CDR3 loop spans 13 amino acids. The germline V gene encodes CDR1 SNHLY and CDR2 FYNNEI. Between the trimmed V and J ends, which lost 7 bases and 5 bases, there was a span of 12 bases. The CDR3 spells CASIGRARNTIYF. CDR3 DNA: TGTGCCAGCATAGGCAGGGCCCGAAACACCATATATTTT.

This clone was counted a single time. CDR3 region: CASSLDLAKETQYF. CDR3 bases: TGTGCCAGCAGCTTAGACCTGGCCAAAGAGACCCAGTACTTC. The rearrangement joins TRBV7-4 to TRBJ2-5, with D hard to call. Germline CDR1 SGHVT, CDR2 SQSDAQ. The CDR3 is 14 amino acids. V was shortened by 1 base and J by 3 bases, with 9 bases between the two germline ends. The whole variable domain, remainder taken from reference TRBV7-4 and TRBJ2-5, is GAGVSQSPRYKVAKRGRDVALRCDSISGHVTLYWYRQTLGQGSEVLTYSQSDAQRDKSGRPSGRFSAERPERSVSTLKIQRTEQGDSAVYLCASSLDLAKETQYFGPGTRLLVL.

The genes are TRBV19 and TRBJ1-6, with 8 nucleotides matching TRBD1. Looked up from germline, CDR1 is LNHDA and CDR2 is SQIVND (reference sequence). CDR3 length equals 19 residues. The ends lost 0 bases at V and 6 bases at J; junction bases unmatched: 13. The CDR3 region has the DNA TGTGCCAGTAGTATAGATCCGCTTCCCTCCGGACAGGGTAATTCACCCCTCCACTTT. Encoded protein: CASSIDPLPSGQGNSPLHF.

The V call is TRBV29-1, the J call TRBJ1-1, with D possibly matching TRBD1 (5 bases). The CDR3 length is 13 residues. The germline V gene encodes CDR1 SQVTM and CDR2 ANQGSEA. The ends were cut back, 5 bases at V and 0 bases at J, with 10 bases in the middle. The CDR3 DNA sequence: TGCAGCGTTAGAGGGGTTTTGAACACTGAAGCTTTCTTT. Protein product: CSVRGVLNTEAFF.

V is TRBV29-1 and J is TRBJ2-5, with TRBD1 as a possible D gene (6 bases). CDR1 SQVTM and CDR2 ANQGSEA come from the germline V gene. This CDR3 is 16 amino acids long. Trimming removed 4 bases from V and 5 bases from J, with 23 bases in between. The CDR3 DNA reads TGCAGCGTTGCGATTAGGTGGTCAGGGGAGAAGGAGACCCAGTACTTC. This gives the protein CSVAIRWSGEKETQYF.

This clone was seen a single time. V is TRBV3-1 (or the pseudogene TRBV3-2) and J is TRBJ2-7, with D unclear. Trimming left V 1 base short and J 5 bases short, with 18 bases between. The CDR3 sequence is 16 residues long. Germline lookup yields CDR1 LGHDT and CDR2 YNNKEL (reference sequence). The chain's CDR3 is CASSQGIVRVTHEQYF. The CDR3 DNA follows: TGTGCCAGCAGCCAAGGGATCGTGAGAGTCACCCACGAGCAGTACTTC.

This chain joins TRBV6-1 and TRBJ2-5; tentatively, D is TRBD1 (5 bases). This CDR3 contains 13 residues. The germline V and J ends were trimmed by 2 bases and 4 bases, with 8 bases remaining between them. Germline CDR1 is MNHNS and CDR2 is SASEGT. CDR3 sequence (DNA): TGTGCCAGCAGTGAAATGGGGCGAGAGACCCAGTACTTC. This sequence encodes CASSEMGRETQYF.

The gene calls are TRBV4-3 and TRBJ2-3; D unresolved. V dropped 0 bases and J dropped 4 bases, with 8 bases sitting between them. Per the germline V gene, CDR1 is LGHNA and CDR2 is YSLEER. CDR3 size: 14 residues. CDR3 loop: CASSQELGSDTQYF. The CDR3 nucleotides read TGCGCCAGCAGCCAAGAGCTGGGGTCAGATACGCAGTATTTT.

The chain has TRBV5-6 and TRBJ2-3; D may be TRBD1 (5 bases). The CDR3 loop spans 13 amino acids. Trimming left V 1 base short and J 5 bases short, with 8 bases between. Looked up from germline, CDR1 is SGHDT and CDR2 is YYEEEE. The CDR3 loop reads CASSLNRRDTQYF. DNA for the CDR3: TGTGCCAGCAGCTTGAACAGGAGAGATACGCAGTATTTT.

The chain couples TRBV6-5 to TRBJ2-7; D ambiguous. Germline values: CDR1 MNHEY, CDR2 SVGAGI. The CDR3 is 16 residues long. V lost 1 base and J 3 bases, leaving 16 bases between the germline ends. CDR3 DNA sequence: TGTGCCAGCAGTTACTTCCCAGGAGAAACGATCTACGAGCAGTACTTC. It encodes CASSYFPGETIYEQYF.

The V call is TRBV5-5, the J call TRBJ2-5; TRBD1 matches at 10 bases. Losses at the gene ends were 3 bases for V and 5 bases for J; bases not matched to a gene: 7. This CDR3 spans 15 amino acids. CDR1 and CDR2 (germline): SGHKS, YYEKEE (reference sequence). The CDR3 is CASSWDRGVGETQYF. CDR3 in DNA: TGTGCCAGCAGCTGGGACAGGGGCGTAGGGGAGACCCAGTACTTC. Complete variable domain (other parts from reference TRBV5-5 and TRBJ2-5): DAGVTQSPTHLIKTRGQQVTLRCSPISGHKSVSWYQQVLGQGPQFIFQYYEKEERGRGNFPDRFSARQFPNYSSELNVNALLLGDSALYLCASSWDRGVGETQYFGPGTRLLVL.

The CDR3 DNA reads TGTGCCAGCAGTCCTGAGAAGGGGCCGGGGGAGACCCAGTACTTC. It specifies CASSPEKGPGETQYF. The chain combines TRBV6-5 with TRBJ2-5, with D perhaps TRBD1 or TRBD2 (5 bases each). V was shortened by 5 bases and J by 5 bases, with 18 bases between the two germline ends. CDR1 and CDR2 from the germline V gene are MNHEY and SVGAGI. The CDR3 is 15 amino acids.

The rearrangement links TRBV30 to TRBJ1-4, with 10 bases lining up with TRBD1. The CDR3 contains 15 residues. The ends lost 3 bases at V and 5 bases at J; junction bases unmatched: 6. Germline lookup yields CDR1 GTSNPN and CDR2 SVGIG (reference sequence). The CDR3 bases are TGTGCCTGGAGCGGGGGACAGGGGTACAATGAAAAACTGTTTTTT. It encodes CAWSGGQGYNEKLFF.

This chain uses TRBV18 with TRBJ2-7, with TRBD1 identical over 12 bases. The CDR3 has 16 residues. Trimming removed 3 bases from V and 6 bases from J; junction bases left unmatched: 9. Germline CDR1 KGHSH, CDR2 LQKENI. The CDR3, as DNA: TGTGCCAGCTCACCGTACTGGGGACAGGGGGCGGGCGAGCAGTACTTC. This sequence encodes CASSPYWGQGAGEQYF.

DNA of the CDR3: TGCGCCAGCACCTCGGGCGGGGGCGTCCAAGAGACCCAGTACTTC. It is translated as CASTSGGGVQETQYF. The rearrangement joins TRBV5-1 to TRBJ2-5, with D possibly TRBD2 on 7 matching bases. Germline V gene lookup returns CDR1 SGHRS and CDR2 YFSETQ. Trimming removed 6 bases at V and 1 base at J, with 16 bases between. The CDR3 is made up of 15 amino acids.

This clone was recorded once. The chain carries TRBV10-2 and TRBJ2-1; D gene ambiguous. Trimming took off 2 bases at V and 4 bases at J, with 3 bases between the two ends. CDR1 and CDR2 from the germline V gene are WSHSY and SAAADI. This CDR3 is 12 amino acids long. CDR3 protein: CASSEGYNEQFF. In DNA, the CDR3 is TGCGCCAGCAGTGAGGGTTACAATGAGCAGTTCTTC.